Given below is one T cell receptor (beta chain) in context. The ends were cut back, 4 bases at V and 7 bases at J, with 7 bases in the middle. Germline assignment: CDR1 MNHEY and CDR2 SMNVEV (reference sequence). CDR3 length: 11 amino acids. The sample originates from a study of blood T cell repertoires in COVID-19. Whole-study context: COVID-19 samples from acute and convalescent phases originated in the United States, Italy and Spain.

In the original workflow: For nucleated cells, counts were estimated from reference gene primer amplification. The protocol was immunoSEQ multiplex PCR, while the TCRdb copy is restricted to in-frame clones and leaves out a portion. The V and J calls and clone size come from that table; D and trimming were worked out from the DNA. The sample holds about 160,000 clones, almost 85% seen once. The sample consisted of peripheral blood. V is TRBV27 and J is TRBJ1-2; D remains ambiguous. The sequence derives from a woman aged 80 or older with acute or convalescent COVID-19. CDR3 residues: CASSSGFGYTF. CDR3 nucleotides: TGTGCCAGCAGTTCCGGGTTTGGCTACACCTTC.